This T cell receptor beta chain was identified in a study of T cell responses to AZD1222 COVID-19 vaccine. Whole-study findings and limits: Per reports, nearly half of all spike-specific TCRs target regions that are unmutated in variants. Once two AZD1222 doses were given, Spike-specific TCR breadth and depth went up. Seropositivity was recorded at baseline in only a handful of AZD1222 recipients.

The CDR3 loop spans 13 amino acids. Germline V CDR1 and CDR2: SQVTM, ANQGSEA. V lost 4 bases and J 7 bases, leaving 13 bases between the germline ends. As for this clone: Its target is not known.

Clones were sequenced by immunoSEQ multiplex PCR, and TCRdb holds only the in-frame ones, with some missing. The sample has about 120,000 clones; approximately 83% are singletons. The chain joins TRBV29-1 to TRBJ1-4; TRBD1 is a possible D gene (5 bases). The sample was peripheral blood, taken on day 0 of MenACWY control vaccination. The receptor was isolated from an adult in good health. As DNA, the CDR3 is TGCAGCGTTGGGGAGGGGAAAGGTGAAAAACTGTTTTTT. Its translation: CSVGEGKGEKLFF.